This TCR beta chain is from a study of cytotoxic CD8 clonotypes in ibrutinib-treated CLL. Study-wide background: Some 10 relapsed/refractory, some 14 treatment-naive; some 17 IGHV unmutated.

Cryopreserved PBMCs provided 2 to 2.5 micrograms of genomic DNA for the TCR beta libraries. Sequencing was performed with immunoSEQ multiplex PCR; in TCRdb, only in-frame clones are kept and a portion is missing. Of over 65,000 clones in the sample, 68% were seen once. Findings of the study overall: Progressing patients had sampling times that differed from those of sustained-remission patients.

The CDR3 has 14 amino acids. Germline values: CDR1 ENHRY, CDR2 SYGVKD. V shed 7 bases and J shed 3 bases, with 15 bases lying between them. A few counts support this clone. Its specificity is unknown. The J gene is TRBJ1-1, the V gene TRBV10-3, with D tentatively TRBD1 (5 bases). The source is a human donor with chronic lymphocytic leukemia. This specimen was PBMCs, taken after 12 months of ibrutinib treatment. CDR3 bases: TGTGCCATCACCCGGGGCAGAGAATACACTGAAGCTTTCTTT. It encodes CAITRGREYTEAFF.